This TCR beta chain originates from a study of blood T cell repertoires in COVID-19. Per the original methods: Estimates of nucleated cell counts were drawn from the amplification of reference gene primers. Some clones are missing from TCRdb's copy, which holds only in-frame ones; the method was immunoSEQ multiplex PCR. V, J and clone size were drawn from that table, and D and trimming were deduced from the DNA. The table records around 170,000 clones, 80% to 85% of them present only once. This CDR3 is built from 15 residues. Germline CDR1 and CDR2: SGDLS and YYNGEE. Trimming at V came to 3 bases and at J to 4 bases, leaving 3 bases not matched to a gene. This clone was counted once. Seattle patients were enrolled during active infection and followed longitudinally.

J is TRBJ2-5 and V is TRBV9; TRBD2 matches 13 bases. The sequenced sample was peripheral blood. The clonotype was recovered from a woman aged 70-85 years with COVID-19, enrolled during active disease. The CDR3 bases are TGTGCCAGCAGCGCTAGGACTAGCGGGAGAGAGACCCAGTACTTC. Translating it yields CASSARTSGRETQYF.